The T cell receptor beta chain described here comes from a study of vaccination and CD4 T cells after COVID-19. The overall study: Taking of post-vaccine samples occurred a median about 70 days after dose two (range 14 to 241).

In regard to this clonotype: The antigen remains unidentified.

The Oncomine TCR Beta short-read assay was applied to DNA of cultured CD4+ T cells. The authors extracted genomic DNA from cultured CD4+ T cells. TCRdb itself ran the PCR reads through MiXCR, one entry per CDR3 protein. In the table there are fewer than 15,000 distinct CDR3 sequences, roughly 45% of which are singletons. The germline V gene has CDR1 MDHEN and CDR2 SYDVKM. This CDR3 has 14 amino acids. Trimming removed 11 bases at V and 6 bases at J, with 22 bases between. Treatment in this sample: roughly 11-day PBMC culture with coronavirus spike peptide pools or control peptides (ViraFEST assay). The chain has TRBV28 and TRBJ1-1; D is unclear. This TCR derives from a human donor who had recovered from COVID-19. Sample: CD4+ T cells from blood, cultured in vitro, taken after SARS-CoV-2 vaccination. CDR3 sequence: CACGRVARRAEAFF. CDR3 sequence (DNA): TGTGCCTGCGGGCGTGTGGCTAGAAGGGCTGAAGCTTTCTTT.